The next 21 T cell receptor beta chains were all read from a single sample in a study of T cell repertoires in cytomegalovirus infection. TCRdb reprocessed the reads with MiXCR, giving one entry per CDR3 protein. The sample contains 150,000 to 200,000 distinct CDR3 sequences, approximately 14% of which appear only once. The sample comprised PBMCs. These receptors were taken from a human donor in good health (CMV status not recorded). Some clones in this sample may be carry-over from other donors' samples.

There are a few counts of this clonotype. The rearrangement joins TRBV7-9 to TRBJ2-7; tentatively, D is TRBD1 (6 bases). The germline gives CDR1 SEHNR, CDR2 FQNEAQ (reference sequence). Trimming shortened V by 1 base and J by 0 bases, and 16 bases separated the two germline ends. CDR3 length equals 17 residues. The CDR3 DNA reads TGTGCCAGCAGCTTAGGAGGCGTACAGGGTCTCTCCTACGAGCAGTACTTC. It codes for CASSLGGVQGLSYEQYF.

This clonotype has ten or more counts. V is TRBV12-3 or TRBV12-4 and J is TRBJ1-5, with TRBD1 identical over 7 bases. With 5 bases clipped from V and 6 bases from J, the junction kept 10 bases outside the gene matches. This CDR3 has 15 residues. The CDR3 here is CASSEQGMVAQPQHF. The CDR3 nucleotides read TGTGCCAGCAGTGAACAGGGGATGGTCGCTCAGCCCCAGCATTTT.

This clonotype was observed at least ten times. This chain uses TRBV10-2 with TRBJ2-1; 14 bases match TRBD2. From germline, CDR1 is WSHSY and CDR2 SAAADI. Germline trimming cut 2 bases from V and 6 bases from J; bases unmatched to any gene: 12. This CDR3 has 19 residues. This CDR3 is CASSEPGLAGAGEGNEQFF. CDR3 nucleotide sequence: TGCGCCAGCAGTGAGCCGGGACTAGCGGGAGCCGGTGAAGGCAATGAGCAGTTCTTC.

This clonotype was observed a handful of times. The chain is built from TRBV20-1 and TRBJ2-7; 10 bases agree with TRBD2. The CDR3 is 14 amino acids. V dropped 5 bases and J dropped 4; count of bases not matched to a gene: 8. Germline V gene sequence: CDR1 DFQATT, CDR2 SNEGSKA (reference sequence). CDR3 amino acids: CSARTSGGGYEQYF. In DNA form, the CDR3 reads TGCAGTGCTCGGACTAGCGGCGGGGGTTACGAGCAGTACTTC.

This clonotype was counted many times. The chain is built from TRBV7-2 and TRBJ2-7; 8 bases are a match to TRBD1. Trimming took 3 bases from V and 2 from J; bases not matched to a gene: 6. The CDR3 is 15 amino acids. Germline loops: CDR1 SGHTA, CDR2 FQGNSA. The CDR3 loop is CASSLTGERAYEQYF. As DNA, the CDR3 is TGTGCCAGCAGCTTGACAGGGGAAAGGGCCTACGAGCAGTACTTC.

This clonotype was counted at least ten times. V is TRBV7-8 and J is TRBJ2-5; perhaps TRBD1 as D (5 bases). The CDR3 covers 17 residues. Per germline, CDR1 SGHVS and CDR2 FQNEAQ. Trimming took off 1 base at V and 3 bases at J, with 18 bases between the two ends. The CDR3 coding sequence is TGTGCCAGCAGCTTAGGCCCCCGGTTCAGGGAAGAAGAGACCCAGTACTTC. It yields the protein CASSLGPRFREEETQYF.

This rearrangement joins TRBV5-1 to TRBJ2-1, with D perhaps matching TRBD2 (5 bases). The V end was cut by 0 bases, the J end by 10 bases, with 8 bases between. CDR3 size: 12 residues. CDR1 and CDR2 from the germline V gene are SGHRS and YFSETQ. CDR3 in amino acids: CASSLEGGEQFF. The CDR3 nucleotides read TGCGCCAGCAGCTTGGAGGGCGGGGAGCAGTTCTTC.

Many counts were recorded for this clonotype. The genes are TRBV7-2 and TRBJ2-7; D unclear. V was shortened by 4 bases and J by 3 bases, with 10 bases between the two germline ends. The CDR3 runs to 13 residues. Germline CDR1 reads SGHTA; CDR2 reads FQGNSA. CDR3 amino acids: CASSYQPLYEQYF. The CDR3 region has the DNA TGTGCCAGCAGCTATCAGCCTCTCTACGAGCAGTACTTC.

In its sample, this clonotype was seen many times. This sequence joins TRBV10-3 and TRBJ1-1; D is undetermined. The V gene lost 3 bases and the J gene lost 0 bases, with 8 bases spanning the gap. CDR1 is ENHRY and CDR2 is SYGVKD in the germline V gene. The CDR3 is 14 amino acids. The CDR3 nucleotides are TGTGCCATCAGTGAAGGCCTGATGAACACTGAAGCTTTCTTT. Translated: CAISEGLMNTEAFF.

The chain employs TRBV6-1 and TRBJ1-4; 10 positions match TRBD1. The V and J ends lost 6 bases and 5 bases, in that order; junction bases with no gene match: 3. Germline CDR1 MNHNS, CDR2 SASEGT. This CDR3 spans 14 amino acids. The DNA of the CDR3 is TGTGCCAGCAGCTCGGGACAGGGGAATGAAAAACTGTTTTTT. This encodes CASSSGQGNEKLFF.

At least ten counts were recorded for this clonotype. The gene calls are TRBV28 and TRBJ1-6; TRBD1 aligns across 8 bases. The CDR3 is made up of 16 amino acids. In germline, CDR1 is MDHEN, CDR2 SYDVKM. V shed 5 bases, J shed 6 bases, and the junction held 9 bases outside the gene matches. The CDR3 loop is CASSANTGGFNSPLHF. The DNA for the CDR3 is TGTGCCAGCAGTGCGAATACAGGGGGTTTTAATTCACCCCTCCACTTT.

This clonotype was detected many times. This chain connects TRBV7-8 to TRBJ1-4; 7 bases map to TRBD1. Germline loops: CDR1 SGHVS, CDR2 FQNEAQ. Trimming cost V 5 bases and J 6 bases; bases outside gene matches: 6. This CDR3 has 14 amino acids. The CDR3 nucleotides read TGTGCCAGCAGCCTGGGACAGACATATGAAAAACTGTTTTTT. Encoded protein: CASSLGQTYEKLFF.

This clonotype was observed a handful of times. J is TRBJ1-1 and V is TRBV20-1; the match to TRBD1 covers 7 bases. The V and J ends lost 6 bases and 1 base, in that order; junction bases with no gene match: 5. The CDR3 has 13 amino acids. CDR1 and CDR2 (germline): DFQATT, SNEGSKA (reference sequence). The CDR3 is CSAPGGKNTEAFF. CDR3 coding DNA: TGCAGTGCCCCAGGGGGTAAGAACACTGAAGCTTTCTTT.

This clonotype has a handful of counts. This chain connects TRBV10-2 to TRBJ1-2, with 7 nucleotides matching TRBD1. V gave up 4 bases and J gave up 1 base; unmatched junction bases: 6. CDR3 length equals 15 residues. CDR1 is WSHSY and CDR2 is SAAADI in the germline V gene. The CDR3 region is CASSAGDSVNYGYTF. CDR3 coding DNA: TGCGCCAGCAGTGCTGGGGACAGCGTTAACTATGGCTACACCTTC.

The table lists this clonotype with many counts. This chain links TRBV28 with TRBJ1-5; D not certain. The CDR3 loop spans 16 amino acids. Germline-derived CDR1 and CDR2 are MDHEN and SYDVKM. Trimming took off 1 base at V and 1 base at J, with 11 bases between the two ends. The CDR3 region is CASSLLGSVSNQPQHF. CDR3 coding DNA: TGTGCCAGCAGTTTATTGGGTAGCGTGAGCAATCAGCCCCAGCATTTT. Full variable domain (missing parts from reference TRBV28 and TRBJ1-5): DVKVTQSSRYLVKRTGEKVFLECVQDMDHENMFWYRQDPGLGLRLIYFSYDVKMKEKGDIPEGYSVSREKKERFSLILESASTNQTSMYLCASSLLGSVSNQPQHFGDGTRLSIL.

This clonotype was detected only a few times. The gene calls are TRBV11-2 and TRBJ1-1; D is perhaps TRBD1 (6 bases). V dropped 4 bases and J dropped 1 base, with 13 bases sitting between them. CDR3 length equals 15 residues. Germline V CDR1 and CDR2: SGHAT, FQNNGV. The CDR3 sequence: CASSSSRDKNTEAFF. DNA for the CDR3: TGTGCCAGCAGCTCTAGCCGGGACAAGAACACTGAAGCTTTCTTT.

This clonotype appeared many times. The chain recombines TRBV7-9 with TRBJ1-5; the D is unclear. Germline V CDR1 and CDR2: SEHNR, FQNEAQ (reference sequence). This CDR3 has 15 amino acids. V gave up 0 bases and J gave up 6 bases, with 12 bases separating them. DNA of the CDR3: TGTGCCAGCAGCTTAGCTCCCAAGGAGCCTCAGCCCCAGCATTTT. This encodes CASSLAPKEPQPQHF. Supplemented by reference TRBV7-9 and TRBJ1-5, the full variable domain reads DTGVSQNPRHKITKRGQNVTFRCDPISEHNRLYWYRQTLGQGPEFLTYFQNEAQLEKSRLLSDRFSAERPKGSFSTLEIQRTEQGDSAMYLCASSLAPKEPQPQHFGDGTRLSIL.

Many counts were recorded for this clonotype. This rearrangement joins TRBV11-2 to TRBJ2-5; D remains unclear. Germline values: CDR1 SGHAT, CDR2 FQNNGV. Trimming took 5 bases from V and 5 from J, leaving 9 bases between them. The CDR3 contains 12 residues. CDR3 residues: CASSVSGETQYF. The DNA for the CDR3 is TGTGCCAGCAGCGTTAGTGGCGAGACCCAGTACTTC. Together with reference TRBV11-2 and TRBJ2-5, the CDR3 gives the full variable domain: EAGVAQSPRYKIIEKRQSVAFWCNPISGHATLYWYQQILGQGPKLLIQFQNNGVVDDSQLPKDRFSAERLKGVDSTLKIQPAKLEDSAVYLCASSVSGETQYFGPGTRLLVL.

This clonotype was seen many times. The J gene is TRBJ2-4, the V gene TRBV4-3, with a tentative D call TRBD2 (5 bases). Germline V gene lookup returns CDR1 LGHNA and CDR2 YSLEER. V dropped 6 bases and J dropped 3 bases, with 18 bases sitting between them. The length of the CDR3 is 16 residues. The CDR3, as DNA: TGCGCCAGCAGTCCCTCCCGGGGTGTGGGCAAAAACATTCAGTACTTC. Translation gives CASSPSRGVGKNIQYF.

The rearrangement joins TRBV27 to TRBJ2-3; 7 bases match TRBD1. Germline V gene data show CDR1 as MNHEY and CDR2 as SMNVEV (reference sequence). V dropped 6 bases and J dropped 0; count of bases not matched to a gene: 12. This CDR3 contains 17 residues. The CDR3 is CASRSLGTAPSTDTQYF. The CDR3 DNA reads TGTGCCAGCAGATCCCTCGGGACAGCACCTAGCACAGATACGCAGTATTTT.

V and J are TRBV20-1 and TRBJ1-1, with 8 bases that match TRBD1. Per the germline V gene, CDR1 is DFQATT and CDR2 is SNEGSKA (reference sequence). The CDR3 has 15 amino acids. Unmatched junction bases numbered 6, after V lost 1 base and J lost 2 bases. CDR3 coding DNA: TGCAGTGCTAGAGTAGCAGGGGGCCTAAACACTGAAGCTTTCTTT. Translation gives CSARVAGGLNTEAFF.